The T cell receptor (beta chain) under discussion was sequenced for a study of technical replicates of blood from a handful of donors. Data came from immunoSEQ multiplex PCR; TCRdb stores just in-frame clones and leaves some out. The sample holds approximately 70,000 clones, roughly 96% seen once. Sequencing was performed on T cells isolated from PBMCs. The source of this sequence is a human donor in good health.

DNA for the CDR3: TGTGCCAGCAGTTACCTGGTGGCAGATCAGCCCCAGCATTTT. This translates into CASSYLVADQPQHF. The V and J genes are TRBV6-6 and TRBJ1-5; D remains unclear. This CDR3 region has 14 residues. Germline values: CDR1 MNHNY, CDR2 SVGAGI (reference sequence). V lost 2 bases and J lost 5, with 10 bases in between.